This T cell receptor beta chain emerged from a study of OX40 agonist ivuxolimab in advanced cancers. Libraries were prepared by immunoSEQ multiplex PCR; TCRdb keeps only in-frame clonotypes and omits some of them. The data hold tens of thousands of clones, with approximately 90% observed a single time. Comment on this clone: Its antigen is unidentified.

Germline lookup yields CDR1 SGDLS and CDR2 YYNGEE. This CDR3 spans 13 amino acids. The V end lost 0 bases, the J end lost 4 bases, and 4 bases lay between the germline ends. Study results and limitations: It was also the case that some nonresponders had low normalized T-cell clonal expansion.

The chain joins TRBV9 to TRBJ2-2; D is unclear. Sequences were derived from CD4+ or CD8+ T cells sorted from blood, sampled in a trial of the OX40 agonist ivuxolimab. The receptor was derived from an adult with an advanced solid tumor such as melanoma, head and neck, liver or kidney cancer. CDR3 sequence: CASSVDGTGELFF. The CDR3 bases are TGTGCCAGCAGCGTAGATGGCACCGGGGAGCTGTTTTTT.